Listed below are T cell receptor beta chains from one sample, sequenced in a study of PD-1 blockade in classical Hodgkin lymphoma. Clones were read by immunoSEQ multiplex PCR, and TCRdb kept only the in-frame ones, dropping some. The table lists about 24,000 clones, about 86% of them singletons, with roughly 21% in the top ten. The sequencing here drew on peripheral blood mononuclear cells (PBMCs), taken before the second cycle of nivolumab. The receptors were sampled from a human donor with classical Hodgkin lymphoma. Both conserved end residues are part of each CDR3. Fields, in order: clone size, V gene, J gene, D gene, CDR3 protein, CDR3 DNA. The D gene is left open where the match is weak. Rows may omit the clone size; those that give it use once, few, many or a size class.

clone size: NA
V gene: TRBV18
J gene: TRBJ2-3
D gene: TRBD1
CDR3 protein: CASSMDRVVTDTQYF
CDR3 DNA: TGTGCCAGCTCAATGGACAGGGTAGTAACAGATACGCAGTATTTT

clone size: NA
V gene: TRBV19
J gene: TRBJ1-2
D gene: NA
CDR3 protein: CASSTLQGRINYGYTF
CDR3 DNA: TGTGCCAGTAGTACTCTCCAGGGGCGGATTAACTATGGCTACACCTTC

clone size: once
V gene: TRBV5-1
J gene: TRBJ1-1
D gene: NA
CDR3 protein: CASSLLVRNTEAFF
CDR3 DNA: TGCGCCAGCAGCTTGTTGGTGAGGAACACTGAAGCTTTCTTT

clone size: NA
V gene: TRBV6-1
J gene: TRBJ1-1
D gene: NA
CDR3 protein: CASGGVLNTEAFF
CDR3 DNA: TGTGCCAGCGGGGGCGTCCTGAACACTGAAGCTTTCTTT

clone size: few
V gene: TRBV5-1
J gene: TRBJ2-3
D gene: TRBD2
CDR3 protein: CASSQGRGGAEDTQYF
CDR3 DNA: TGCGCCAGCAGCCAGGGGCGCGGGGGGGCCGAGGATACGCAGTATTTT

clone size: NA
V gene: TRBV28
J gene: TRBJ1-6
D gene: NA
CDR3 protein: CASTSDRSPLHF
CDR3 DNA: TGTGCCAGCACCTCGGACCGTTCACCCCTCCACTTT

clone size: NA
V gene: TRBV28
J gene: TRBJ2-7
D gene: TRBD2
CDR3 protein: CASSLSSGSYEQYF
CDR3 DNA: TGTGCCAGCAGTTTGAGTAGCGGGAGCTACGAGCAGTACTTC

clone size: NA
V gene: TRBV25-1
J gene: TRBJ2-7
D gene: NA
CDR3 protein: CASGGTYEQYF
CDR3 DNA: TGTGCCAGTGGGGGAACCTACGAGCAGTACTTC

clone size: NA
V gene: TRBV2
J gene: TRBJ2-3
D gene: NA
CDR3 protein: CASSEQTALTDTQYF
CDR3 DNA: TGTGCCAGCAGTGAACAAACGGCTCTCACAGATACGCAGTATTTT

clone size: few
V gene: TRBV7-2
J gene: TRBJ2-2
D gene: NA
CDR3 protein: CASSPSTGELFF
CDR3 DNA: TGTGCCAGCAGCCCCTCAACCGGGGAGCTGTTTTTT

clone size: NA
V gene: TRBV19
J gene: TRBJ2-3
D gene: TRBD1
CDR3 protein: CASSIKGALNTQYF
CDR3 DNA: TGTGCCAGTAGTATTAAGGGGGCGTTGAATACGCAGTATTTT

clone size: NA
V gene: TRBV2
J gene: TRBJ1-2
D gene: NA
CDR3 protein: CASTRTGGYTF
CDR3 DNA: TGTGCCAGCACTCGGACGGGTGGCTACACCTTC

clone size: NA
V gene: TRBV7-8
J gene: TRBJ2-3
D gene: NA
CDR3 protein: CASSLGLPGHQGTDTQYF
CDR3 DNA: TGTGCCAGCAGCTTAGGGCTACCGGGACATCAGGGCACAGATACGCAGTATTTT

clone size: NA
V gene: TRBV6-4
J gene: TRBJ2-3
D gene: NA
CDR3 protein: CASSVDSRTDTQYF
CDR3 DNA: TGTGCCAGCAGTGTGGATAGCCGCACAGATACGCAGTATTTT

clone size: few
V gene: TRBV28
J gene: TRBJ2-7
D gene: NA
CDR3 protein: CASSSPGDSNYEQYF
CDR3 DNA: TGTGCCAGCAGTTCCCCCGGTGACAGTAATTACGAGCAGTACTTC

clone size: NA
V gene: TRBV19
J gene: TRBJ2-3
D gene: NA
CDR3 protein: CASSIGSETDTQYF
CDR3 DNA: TGTGCCAGTAGTATTGGGTCGGAGACAGATACGCAGTATTTT

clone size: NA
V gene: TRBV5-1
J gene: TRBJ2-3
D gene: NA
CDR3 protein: CASSLGPGQTDTQYF
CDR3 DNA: TGCGCCAGCAGCTTGGGGCCGGGTCAAACAGATACGCAGTATTTT

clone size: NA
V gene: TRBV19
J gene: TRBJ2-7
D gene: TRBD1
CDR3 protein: CASSSRTGGGSTLGEQYF
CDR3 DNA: TGTGCCAGTAGTTCCCGGACAGGGGGCGGCTCCACCCTCGGCGAGCAGTACTTC

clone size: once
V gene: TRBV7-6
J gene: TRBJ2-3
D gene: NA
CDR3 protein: CASSPTGSSGVQYF
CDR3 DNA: TGTGCCAGCAGCCCTACAGGGTCTAGCGGAGTGCAGTATTTT

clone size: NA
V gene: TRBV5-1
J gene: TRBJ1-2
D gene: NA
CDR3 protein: CASSLSATYGYTF
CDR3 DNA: TGCGCCAGCAGCTTGTCAGCCACCTATGGCTACACCTTC

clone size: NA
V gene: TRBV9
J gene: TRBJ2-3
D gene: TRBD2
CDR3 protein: CASSVESRASGGCGDTQYF
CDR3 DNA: TGTGCCAGCAGCGTAGAATCGAGGGCTAGCGGGGGGTGCGGAGATACGCAGTATTTT

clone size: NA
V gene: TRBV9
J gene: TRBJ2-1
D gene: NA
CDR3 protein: CASSVSPDVNEQFF
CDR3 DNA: TGTGCCAGCAGCGTGTCCCCCGACGTCAATGAGCAGTTCTTC

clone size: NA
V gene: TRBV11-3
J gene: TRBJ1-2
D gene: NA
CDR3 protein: CASSLDRLGYGYTF
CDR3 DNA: TGTGCCAGCAGCTTAGATAGACTTGGCTATGGCTACACCTTC

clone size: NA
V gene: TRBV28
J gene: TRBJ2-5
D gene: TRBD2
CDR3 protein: CASSLFGSGSQETQYF
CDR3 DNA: TGTGCCAGCAGTTTATTTGGTAGCGGGAGCCAAGAGACCCAGTACTTC

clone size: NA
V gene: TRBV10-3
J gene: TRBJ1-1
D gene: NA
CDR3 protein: CAISDLDGHLNTEAFF
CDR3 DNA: TGTGCCATCAGTGACCTCGACGGACACTTGAACACTGAAGCTTTCTTT

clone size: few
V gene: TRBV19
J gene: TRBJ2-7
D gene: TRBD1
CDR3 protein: CASSDRGSSYEQYF
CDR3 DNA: TGTGCCAGTAGTGACAGGGGGTCTTCCTACGAGCAGTACTTC

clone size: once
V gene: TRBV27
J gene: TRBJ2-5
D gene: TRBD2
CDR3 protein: CASGRTSDETQYF
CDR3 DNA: TGTGCCAGTGGCCGGACTAGCGATGAGACCCAGTACTTC

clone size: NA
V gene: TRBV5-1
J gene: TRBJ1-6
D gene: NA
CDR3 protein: CASSLYRVGDSPLHF
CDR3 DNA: TGCGCCAGCAGCTTGTACAGGGTAGGAGATTCACCCCTCCACTTT

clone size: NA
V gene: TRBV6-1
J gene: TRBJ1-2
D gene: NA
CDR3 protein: CASSEMYRGANYGYTF
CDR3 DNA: TGTGCCAGCAGTGAAATGTATAGGGGGGCGAACTATGGCTACACCTTC

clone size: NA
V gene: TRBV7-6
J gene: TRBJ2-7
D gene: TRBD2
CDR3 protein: CASSYGGSYEQYF
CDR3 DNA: TGTGCCAGCAGCTACGGGGGGTCCTACGAGCAGTACTTC

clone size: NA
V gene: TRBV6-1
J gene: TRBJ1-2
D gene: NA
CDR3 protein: CASGVADPIGYTF
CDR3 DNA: TGTGCCAGTGGGGTAGCAGACCCTATTGGCTACACCTTC

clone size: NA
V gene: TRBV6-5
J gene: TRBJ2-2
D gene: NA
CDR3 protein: CASKPGRWNTGELFF
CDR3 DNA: TGTGCCAGCAAGCCCGGGAGATGGAACACCGGGGAGCTGTTTTTT

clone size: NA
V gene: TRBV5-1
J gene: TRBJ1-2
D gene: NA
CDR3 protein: CASSLTSSPYGYTF
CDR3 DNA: TGCGCCAGCAGCTTGACATCCTCCCCCTATGGCTACACCTTC

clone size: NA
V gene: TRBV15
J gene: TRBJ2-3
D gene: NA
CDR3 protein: CATSIEGTRLKRTDTQYF
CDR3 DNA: TGTGCCACCAGCATTGAGGGGACACGATTGAAGCGCACAGATACGCAGTATTTT

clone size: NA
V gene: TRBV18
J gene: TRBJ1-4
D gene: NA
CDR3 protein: CASSDLGSPNEKLFF
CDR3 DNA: TGTGCCAGCTCCGACTTGGGCAGTCCTAATGAAAAACTGTTTTTT

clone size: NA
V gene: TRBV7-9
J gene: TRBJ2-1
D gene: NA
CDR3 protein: CASSLVRGYYNEQFF
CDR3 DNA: TGTGCCAGCAGCTTAGTTAGGGGATACTACAATGAGCAGTTCTTC

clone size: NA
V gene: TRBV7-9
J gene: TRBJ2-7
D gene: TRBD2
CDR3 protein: CASSFEPGLSYEQYF
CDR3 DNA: TGTGCCAGCAGCTTCGAACCGGGACTAAGTTACGAGCAGTACTTC

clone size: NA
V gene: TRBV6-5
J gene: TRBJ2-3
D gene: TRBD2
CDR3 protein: CASSFRGLAPDTQYF
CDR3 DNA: TGTGCCAGCAGCTTTCGGGGACTAGCGCCAGATACGCAGTATTTT

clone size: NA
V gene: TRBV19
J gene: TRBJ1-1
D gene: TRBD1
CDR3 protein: CASSIRQGNTEAFF
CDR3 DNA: TGTGCCAGTAGTATCAGACAGGGTAACACTGAAGCTTTCTTT

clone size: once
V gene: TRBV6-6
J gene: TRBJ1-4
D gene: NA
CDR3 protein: CASSYPVEAYNEKLFF
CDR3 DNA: TGTGCCAGCAGTTACCCTGTGGAGGCCTATAATGAAAAACTGTTTTTT

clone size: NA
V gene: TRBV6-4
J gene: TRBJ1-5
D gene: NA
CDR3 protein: CASSDGYGAPQHF
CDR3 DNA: TGTGCCAGCAGTGACGGGTACGGAGCGCCCCAGCATTTT

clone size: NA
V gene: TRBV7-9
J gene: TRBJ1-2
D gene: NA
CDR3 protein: CASSSITGYGYTF
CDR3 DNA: TGTGCCAGCAGCTCTATTACAGGGTATGGCTACACCTTC

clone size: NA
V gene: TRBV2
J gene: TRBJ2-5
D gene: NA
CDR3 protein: CASSRQETQYF
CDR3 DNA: TGTGCCAGCAGTCGCCAAGAGACCCAGTACTTC

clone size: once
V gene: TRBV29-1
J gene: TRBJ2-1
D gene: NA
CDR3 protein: CSVEGRFGKFF
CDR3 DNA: TGCAGCGTTGAGGGGAGGTTCGGGAAGTTCTTC

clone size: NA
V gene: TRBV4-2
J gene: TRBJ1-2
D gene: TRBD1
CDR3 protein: CASSQDQGADYGYTF
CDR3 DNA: TGTGCCAGCAGCCAAGATCAGGGGGCGGACTATGGCTACACCTTC

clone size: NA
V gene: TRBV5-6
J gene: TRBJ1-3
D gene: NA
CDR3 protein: CASSLVGTGNTIYF
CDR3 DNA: TGTGCCAGCAGCTTGGTAGGGACTGGAAACACCATATATTTT